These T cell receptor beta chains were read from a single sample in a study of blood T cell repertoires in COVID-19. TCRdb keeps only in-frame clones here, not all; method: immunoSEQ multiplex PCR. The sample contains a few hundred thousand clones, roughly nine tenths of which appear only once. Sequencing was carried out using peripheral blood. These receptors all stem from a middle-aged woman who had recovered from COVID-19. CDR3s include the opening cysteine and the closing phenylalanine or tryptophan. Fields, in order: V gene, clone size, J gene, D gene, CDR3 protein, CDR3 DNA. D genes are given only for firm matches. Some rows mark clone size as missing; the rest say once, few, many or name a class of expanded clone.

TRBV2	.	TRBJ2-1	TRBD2	CASSRSGRNYNEQFF	TGTGCCAGCAGTCGGAGCGGGAGGAACTACAATGAGCAGTTCTTC
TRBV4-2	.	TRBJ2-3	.	CASSPGGTDTQYF	TGTGCCAGCAGCCCTGGGGGGACAGATACGCAGTATTTT
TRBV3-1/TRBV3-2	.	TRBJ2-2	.	CASSQFSTGELFF	TGTGCCAGCAGCCAATTTTCTACCGGGGAGCTGTTTTTT
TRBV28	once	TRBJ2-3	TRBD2	CASSLERGGTDTQYF	TGTGCCAGCAGTTTAGAGCGGGGGGGAACAGATACGCAGTATTTT
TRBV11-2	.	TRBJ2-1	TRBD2	CASSLNLLAGVSYNEQFF	TGTGCCAGCAGCTTAAACCTTCTGGCGGGAGTGTCCTACAATGAGCAGTTCTTC
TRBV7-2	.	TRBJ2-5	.	CASSLWVGGKETQYF	TGTGCCAGCAGCTTATGGGTCGGAGGCAAAGAGACCCAGTACTTC
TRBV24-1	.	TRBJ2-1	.	CATGGAYNEQFF	TGTGCCACAGGGGGGGCCTACAATGAGCAGTTCTTC
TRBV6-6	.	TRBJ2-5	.	CASDVLKTKATETQYF	TGTGCCAGTGATGTACTTAAGACTAAAGCCACAGAGACCCAGTACTTC
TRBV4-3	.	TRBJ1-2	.	CASSQDLRGTDGYTF	TGCGCCAGCAGCCAAGATCTGAGGGGGACGGATGGCTACACCTTC
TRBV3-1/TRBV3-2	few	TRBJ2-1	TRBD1	CASSHGSSGQGDIYEQFF	TGTGCCAGCAGCCATGGGTCCTCCGGACAGGGAGATATTTATGAGCAGTTCTTC
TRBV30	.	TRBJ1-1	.	CAWSVPGFIAEAFF	TGTGCCTGGAGTGTACCAGGGTTCATAGCTGAAGCTTTCTTT
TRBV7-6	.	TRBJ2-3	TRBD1	CASSLSRGPDTQYF	TGTGCCAGCAGCTTATCCAGGGGGCCAGATACGCAGTATTTT
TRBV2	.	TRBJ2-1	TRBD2	CASSSSMTSGGNEQFF	TGTGCCAGCAGTTCGTCGATGACTAGCGGGGGGAATGAGCAGTTCTTC
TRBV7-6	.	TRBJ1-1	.	CASSLARGRNMNTEAFF	TGTGCCAGCAGCTTAGCGCGGGGCAGAAACATGAACACTGAAGCTTTCTTT
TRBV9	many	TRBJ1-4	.	CASRTDSFDEKLFF	TGTGCCAGCAGAACGGACAGTTTTGATGAAAAACTGTTTTTT
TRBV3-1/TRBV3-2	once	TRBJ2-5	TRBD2	CASSPRWGGRVQETQYF	TGTGCCAGCAGCCCCCGGTGGGGCGGGAGGGTCCAAGAGACCCAGTACTTC
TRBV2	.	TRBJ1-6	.	CASSGPGVALHF	TGTGCCAGCAGTGGGCCCGGGGTGGCCCTCCACTTT
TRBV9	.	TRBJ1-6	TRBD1	CASSGGTGGNSPLHF	TGTGCCAGCAGCGGCGGGACAGGGGGTAATTCACCCCTCCACTTT
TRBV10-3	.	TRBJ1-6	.	CAISYDRSSYNSPLHF	TGTGCCATCAGTTACGACAGGAGCTCCTATAATTCACCCCTCCACTTT
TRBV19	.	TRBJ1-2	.	CASSKGTNYGYTF	TGTGCCAGTAGTAAGGGGACTAACTATGGCTACACCTTC
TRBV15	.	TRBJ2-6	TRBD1	CATSVGQFSGANVLTF	TGTGCCACCAGCGTGGGACAGTTCTCTGGGGCCAACGTCCTGACTTTC
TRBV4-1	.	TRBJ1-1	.	CASRYFGQPNTEAFF	TGCGCCAGCAGGTATTTTGGACAGCCGAACACTGAAGCTTTCTTT
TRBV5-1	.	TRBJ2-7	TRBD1	CASSLEQGANEQYF	TGCGCCAGCAGCCTCGAACAGGGGGCGAACGAGCAGTACTTC
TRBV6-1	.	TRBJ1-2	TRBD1	CASSERDSSSYTF	TGTGCCAGCAGTGAAAGGGACAGTTCCTCCTACACCTTC
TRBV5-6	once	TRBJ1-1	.	CASSLAPRMNTEAFF	TGTGCCAGCAGCTTGGCGCCTAGGATGAACACTGAAGCTTTCTTT
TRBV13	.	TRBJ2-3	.	CASSSSTDTQYF	TGTGCCAGCAGCTCTAGCACAGATACGCAGTATTTT
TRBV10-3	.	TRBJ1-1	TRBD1	CAISDGQGMNTEAFF	TGTGCCATCAGTGACGGACAGGGTATGAACACTGAAGCTTTCTTT
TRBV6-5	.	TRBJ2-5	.	CAITELQETQYF	TGTGCCATCACAGAGTTACAAGAGACCCAGTACTTC
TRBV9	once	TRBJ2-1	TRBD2	CASSGDGLAGVLEQFF	TGTGCCAGCAGCGGAGACGGACTAGCGGGAGTCCTTGAGCAGTTCTTC